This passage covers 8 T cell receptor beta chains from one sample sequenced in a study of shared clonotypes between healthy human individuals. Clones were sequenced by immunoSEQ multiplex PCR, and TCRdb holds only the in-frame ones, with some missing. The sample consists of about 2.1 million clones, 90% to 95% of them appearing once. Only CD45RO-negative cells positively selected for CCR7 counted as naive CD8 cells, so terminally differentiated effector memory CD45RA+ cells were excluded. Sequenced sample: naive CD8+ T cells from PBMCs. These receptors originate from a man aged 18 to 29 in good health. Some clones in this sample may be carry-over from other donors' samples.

CDR3 bases: TGCGCCAGCAGCTCGGAACTAGGCCCAGGCTACGAGCAGTACTTC. This encodes CASSSELGPGYEQYF. This chain joins TRBV5-1 and TRBJ2-7, with a weak D call TRBD2 (5 bases). V lost 3 bases and J 3 bases, leaving 16 bases between the germline ends. The germline gives CDR1 SGHRS, CDR2 YFSETQ. This CDR3 contains 15 residues.

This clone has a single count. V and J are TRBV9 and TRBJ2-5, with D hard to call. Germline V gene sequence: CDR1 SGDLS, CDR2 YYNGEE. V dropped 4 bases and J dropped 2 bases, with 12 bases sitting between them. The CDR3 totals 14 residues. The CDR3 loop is CASSPGRKQETQYF. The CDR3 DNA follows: TGTGCCAGCAGCCCCGGACGGAAGCAAGAGACCCAGTACTTC.

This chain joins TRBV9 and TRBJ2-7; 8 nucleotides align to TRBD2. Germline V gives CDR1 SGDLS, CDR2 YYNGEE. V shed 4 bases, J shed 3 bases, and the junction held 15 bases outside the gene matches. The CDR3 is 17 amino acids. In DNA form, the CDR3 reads TGTGCCAGCAGCCCTGGAGGGAGGGGGACTAGGGACTACGAGCAGTACTTC. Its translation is CASSPGGRGTRDYEQYF.

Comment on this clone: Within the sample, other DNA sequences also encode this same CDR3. The CDR3 DNA reads as TGCGCCAGCAGCCAAGATGCGAGGGTTTCCTACGAGCAGTACTTC. Residues: CASSQDARVSYEQYF. The rearrangement uses TRBV4-3 and TRBJ2-7; a possible D gene is TRBD2 (5 bases). The CDR3 runs to 15 residues. Per germline, CDR1 LGHNA and CDR2 YSLEER. Deletions cut 0 bases from V and 1 base from J, with 10 bases between.

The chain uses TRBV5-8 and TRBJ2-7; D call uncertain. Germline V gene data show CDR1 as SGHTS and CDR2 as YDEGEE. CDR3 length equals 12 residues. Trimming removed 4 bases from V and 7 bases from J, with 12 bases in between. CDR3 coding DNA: TGTGCCAGCAGCCCCGACATTGGGGAGCAGTACTTC. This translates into CASSPDIGEQYF.

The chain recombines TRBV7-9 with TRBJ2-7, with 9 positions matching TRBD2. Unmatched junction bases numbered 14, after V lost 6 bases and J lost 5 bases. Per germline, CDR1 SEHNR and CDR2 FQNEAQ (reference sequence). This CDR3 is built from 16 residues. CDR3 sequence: CASSSYPGLASHEQYF. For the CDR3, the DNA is TGTGCCAGCAGTTCCTATCCGGGACTAGCAAGCCACGAGCAGTACTTC.

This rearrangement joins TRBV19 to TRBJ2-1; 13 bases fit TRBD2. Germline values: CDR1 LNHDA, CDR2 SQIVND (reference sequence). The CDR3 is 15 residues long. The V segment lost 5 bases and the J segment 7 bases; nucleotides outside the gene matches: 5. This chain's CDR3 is CASSLGLAGANEQFF. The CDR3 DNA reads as TGTGCCAGTAGTCTTGGACTAGCGGGAGCTAATGAGCAGTTCTTC.

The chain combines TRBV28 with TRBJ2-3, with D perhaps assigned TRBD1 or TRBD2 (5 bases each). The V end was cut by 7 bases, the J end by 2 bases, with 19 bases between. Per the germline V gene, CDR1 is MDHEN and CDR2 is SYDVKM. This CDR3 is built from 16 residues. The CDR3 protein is CASTKRWGFPTDTQYF. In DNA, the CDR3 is TGTGCCAGCACCAAGAGGTGGGGGTTTCCCACAGATACGCAGTATTTT.